These 10 T cell receptor beta chains were all obtained from the same sample, sequenced in a study of technical replicates of blood from a handful of donors. Libraries were prepared by immunoSEQ multiplex PCR; TCRdb keeps only in-frame clonotypes and omits some of them. Here the sample spans over 55,000 clones, approximately 97% being singletons. The material sequenced was T cells isolated from PBMCs. These TCRs come from a human donor in good health.

This rearrangement joins TRBV10-3 to TRBJ1-3; TRBD1 agrees at 8 bases. Looked up from germline, CDR1 is ENHRY and CDR2 is SYGVKD. The CDR3 spans 14 residues. V gave up 6 bases and J gave up 6 bases; unmatched junction bases: 7. The CDR3 bases are TGTGCCATCAGACAGGGGGAGATGGAAAACACCATATATTTT. It specifies CAIRQGEMENTIYF.

The chain carries TRBV18 and TRBJ2-3; 10 bases fit TRBD2. CDR1 is KGHSH, CDR2 LQKENI, per germline. The CDR3 is 18 residues long. The V gene end was trimmed by 3 bases and the J gene end by 4 bases; junction bases not matched to a gene: 13. CDR3 sequence: CASSPPTATSGTSDTQYF. The CDR3 DNA is TGTGCCAGCTCACCCCCAACGGCCACTAGCGGGACTTCAGATACGCAGTATTTT.

This clone was detected only once. Because the CDR3's place on the DNA is in doubt, the DNA is left out and the CDR3 is given as listed by TCRdb. The J gene is TRBJ2-2, the V gene TRBV5-1; the tabulated D call, TRBD1, remains unverified against the DNA. Germline V gives CDR1 SGHRS, CDR2 YFSETQ. The CDR3 spans 17 amino acids, including both terminal residues. The CDR3 sequence is CASSLAPGGAGPGSCFF.

The chain combines TRBV28 with TRBJ2-7; D gene uncertain. The CDR3 is made up of 12 amino acids. Germline CDR1 MDHEN, CDR2 SYDVKM. Trimming took off 2 bases at V and 2 bases at J, with 4 bases between the two ends. CDR3 bases: TGTGCCAGCAGTTTAACAGCCTACGAGCAGTACTTC. As protein: CASSLTAYEQYF.

V gene TRBV27 combines with J gene TRBJ2-1; TRBD2 aligns across 9 bases. The CDR3 runs 18 residues. V lost 3 bases and J lost 4; bases outside the gene matches: 13. Per the germline V gene, CDR1 is MNHEY and CDR2 is SMNVEV (reference sequence). The DNA for the CDR3 is TGTGCCAGCAGTTTCAGGACTAGCGCAATAAGAAGGTACAATGAGCAGTTCTTC. Protein sequence: CASSFRTSAIRRYNEQFF.

This sequence joins TRBV28 and TRBJ1-2, with 7 nucleotides matching TRBD1. The CDR3 covers 17 residues. Germline CDR1 reads MDHEN; CDR2 reads SYDVKM. V dropped 5 bases and J dropped 4; count of bases not matched to a gene: 16. DNA of the CDR3: TGTGCCAGCAGTACAGGGGCCCCTTATTCAGTTCCCTATGGCTACACCTTC. It yields the protein CASSTGAPYSVPYGYTF.

This CDR3 is CASRQASNQPQHF. CDR3 DNA sequence: TGTGCCAGCAGACAGGCTAGCAATCAGCCCCAGCATTTT. The chain employs TRBV2 and TRBJ1-5; D is perhaps TRBD1 (5 bases). CDR3 length: 13 residues. The V gene's germline CDR1 is SNHLY and CDR2 FYNNEI. V lost 6 bases to trimming and J lost 0 bases, with 6 bases between them. The variable domain in full, completed from reference TRBV2 and TRBJ1-5, reads EPEVTQTPSHQVTQMGQEVILRCVPISNHLYFYWYRQILGQKVEFLVSFYNNEISEKSEIFDDQFSVERPDGSNFTLKIRSTKLEDSAMYFCASRQASNQPQHFGDGTRLSIL.

V is TRBV5-6 and J is TRBJ2-2; 7 positions agree with TRBD1. CDR3 length: 16 residues. Unmatched junction bases numbered 10, after V lost 4 bases and J lost 4 bases. The V gene's germline CDR1 is SGHDT and CDR2 YYEEEE. The CDR3 protein is CASSGPPTGSTGELFF. In nucleotides, the CDR3 is TGTGCCAGCAGCGGCCCCCCGACAGGGTCCACCGGGGAGCTGTTTTTT.

The chain couples TRBV28 to TRBJ1-2, with D perhaps matching TRBD1 (6 bases). CDR1 and CDR2 (germline): MDHEN, SYDVKM. This CDR3 comprises 12 residues. The V end was cut by 6 bases, the J end by 2 bases, with 7 bases between. CDR3 protein: CASRGQNYGYTF. CDR3 coding DNA: TGTGCCAGCAGGGGACAAAACTATGGCTACACCTTC.

The chain recombines TRBV11-2 with TRBJ2-2, with D possibly being TRBD2 (6 bases). This CDR3 is built from 15 residues. The germline V gene encodes CDR1 SGHAT and CDR2 FQNNGV. Trimming removed 2 bases at V and 2 bases at J, with 9 bases between. This chain's CDR3 is CASSLFSGNTGELFF. DNA of the CDR3: TGTGCCAGCAGCTTATTTAGCGGTAACACCGGGGAGCTGTTTTTT.